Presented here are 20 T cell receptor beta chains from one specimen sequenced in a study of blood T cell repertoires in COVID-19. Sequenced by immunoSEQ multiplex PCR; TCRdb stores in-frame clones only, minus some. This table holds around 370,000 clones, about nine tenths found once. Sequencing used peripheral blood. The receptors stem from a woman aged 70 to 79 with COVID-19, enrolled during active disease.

CDR3 sequence reads: CASSLAGTGGREAFF. In DNA form, the CDR3 reads TGTGCCAGCAGCTTAGCGGGGACAGGAGGGAGGGAAGCTTTCTTT. The rearrangement links TRBV7-2 to TRBJ1-1; 8 positions match TRBD1. CDR3 length: 15 residues. Germline V gene lookup returns CDR1 SGHTA and CDR2 FQGNSA. V shed 0 bases, J shed 8 bases, and the junction held 8 bases outside the gene matches.

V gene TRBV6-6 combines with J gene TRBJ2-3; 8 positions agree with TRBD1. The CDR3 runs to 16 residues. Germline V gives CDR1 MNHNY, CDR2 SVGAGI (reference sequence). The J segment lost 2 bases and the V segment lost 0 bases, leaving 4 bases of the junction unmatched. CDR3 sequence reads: CASSYSGQDPTDTQYF. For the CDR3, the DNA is TGTGCCAGCAGTTACTCGGGACAGGACCCCACAGATACGCAGTATTTT.

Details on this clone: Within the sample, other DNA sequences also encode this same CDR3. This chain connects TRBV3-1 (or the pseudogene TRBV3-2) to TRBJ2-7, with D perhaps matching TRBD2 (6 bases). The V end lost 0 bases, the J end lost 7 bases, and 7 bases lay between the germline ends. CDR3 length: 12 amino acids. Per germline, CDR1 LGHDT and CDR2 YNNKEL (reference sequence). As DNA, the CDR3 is TGTGCCAGCAGCCAAGATCGGGGGGAGCAGTACTTC. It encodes CASSQDRGEQYF.

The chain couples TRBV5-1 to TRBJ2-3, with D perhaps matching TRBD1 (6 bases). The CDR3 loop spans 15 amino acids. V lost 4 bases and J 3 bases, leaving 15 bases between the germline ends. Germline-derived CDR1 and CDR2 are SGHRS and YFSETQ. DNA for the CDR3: TGCGCCAGCAGCCCGGAGGCCGGGACAACAGATACGCAGTATTTT. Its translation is CASSPEAGTTDTQYF. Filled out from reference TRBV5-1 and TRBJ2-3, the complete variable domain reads KAGVTQTPRYLIKTRGQQVTLSCSPISGHRSVSWYQQTPGQGLQFLFEYFSETQRNKGNFPGRFSGRQFSNSRSEMNVSTLELGDSALYLCASSPEAGTTDTQYFGPGTRLTVL.

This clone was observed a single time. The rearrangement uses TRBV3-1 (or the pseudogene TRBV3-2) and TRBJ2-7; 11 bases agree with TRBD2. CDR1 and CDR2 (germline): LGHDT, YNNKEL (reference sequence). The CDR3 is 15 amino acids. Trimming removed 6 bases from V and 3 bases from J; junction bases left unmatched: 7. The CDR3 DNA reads TGTGCCAGCAGTCCTACTAGCGGGGGCTACTACGAGCAGTACTTC. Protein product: CASSPTSGGYYEQYF.

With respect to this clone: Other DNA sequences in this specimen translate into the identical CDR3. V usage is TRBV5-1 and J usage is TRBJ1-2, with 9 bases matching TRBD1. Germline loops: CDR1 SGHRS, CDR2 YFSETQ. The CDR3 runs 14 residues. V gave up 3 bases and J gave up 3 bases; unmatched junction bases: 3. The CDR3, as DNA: TGCGCCAGCAGCTGGACAGGGGAAGACTATGGCTACACCTTC. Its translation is CASSWTGEDYGYTF. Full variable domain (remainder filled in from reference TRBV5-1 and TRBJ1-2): KAGVTQTPRYLIKTRGQQVTLSCSPISGHRSVSWYQQTPGQGLQFLFEYFSETQRNKGNFPGRFSGRQFSNSRSEMNVSTLELGDSALYLCASSWTGEDYGYTFGSGTRLTVV.

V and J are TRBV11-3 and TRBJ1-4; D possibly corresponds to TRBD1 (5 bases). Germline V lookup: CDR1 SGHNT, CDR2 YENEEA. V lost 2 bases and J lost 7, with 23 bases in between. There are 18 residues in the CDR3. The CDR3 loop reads CASSLRTVRAGRSEKLFF. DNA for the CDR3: TGTGCCAGCAGCTTACGGACCGTGCGGGCAGGGAGGAGTGAAAAACTGTTTTTT.

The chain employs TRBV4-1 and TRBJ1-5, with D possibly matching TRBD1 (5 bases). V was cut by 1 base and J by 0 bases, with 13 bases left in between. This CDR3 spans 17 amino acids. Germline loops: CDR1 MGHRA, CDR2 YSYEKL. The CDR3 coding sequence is TGCGCCAGCAGCCAAGGCCTTGTGGGGGGTAGCAATCAGCCCCAGCATTTT. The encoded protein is CASSQGLVGGSNQPQHF.

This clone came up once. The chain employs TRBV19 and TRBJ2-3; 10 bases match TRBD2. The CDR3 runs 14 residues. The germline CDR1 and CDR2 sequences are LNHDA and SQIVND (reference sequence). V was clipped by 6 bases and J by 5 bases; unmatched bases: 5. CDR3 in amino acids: CASRPSGGGDTQYF. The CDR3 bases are TGTGCCAGTAGGCCCAGCGGGGGGGGAGATACGCAGTATTTT.

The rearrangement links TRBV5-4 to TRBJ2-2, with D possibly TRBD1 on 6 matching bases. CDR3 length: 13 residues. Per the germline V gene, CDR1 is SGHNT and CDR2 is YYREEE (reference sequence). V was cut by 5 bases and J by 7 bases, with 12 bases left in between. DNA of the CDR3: TGTGCCAGCAGTCTACAGGGAGTCGGGGAGCTGTTTTTT. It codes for CASSLQGVGELFF.

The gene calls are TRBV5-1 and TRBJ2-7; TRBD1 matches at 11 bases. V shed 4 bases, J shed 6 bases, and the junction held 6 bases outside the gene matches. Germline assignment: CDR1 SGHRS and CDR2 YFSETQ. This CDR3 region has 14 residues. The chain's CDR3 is CASSGMGQGGEQYF. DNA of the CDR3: TGCGCCAGCAGCGGTATGGGACAGGGGGGCGAGCAGTACTTC.

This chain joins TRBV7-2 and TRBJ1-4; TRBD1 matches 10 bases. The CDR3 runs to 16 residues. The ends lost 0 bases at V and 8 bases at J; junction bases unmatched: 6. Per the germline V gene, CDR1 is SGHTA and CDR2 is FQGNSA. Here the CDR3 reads CASSLAGTGAGEKLFF. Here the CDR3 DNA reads TGTGCCAGCAGCTTAGCGGGGACAGGGGCGGGGGAAAAACTGTTTTTT.

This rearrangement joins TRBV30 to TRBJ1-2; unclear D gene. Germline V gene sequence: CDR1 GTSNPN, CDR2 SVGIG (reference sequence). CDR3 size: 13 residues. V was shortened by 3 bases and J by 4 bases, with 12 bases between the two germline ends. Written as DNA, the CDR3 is TGTGCCTGGAGGGCAGGTTCTCTCTATGGCTACACCTTC. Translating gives CAWRAGSLYGYTF. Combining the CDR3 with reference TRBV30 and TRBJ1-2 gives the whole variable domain SQTIHQWPATLVQPVGSPLSLECTVEGTSNPNLYWYRQAAGRGLQLLFYSVGIGQISSEVPQNLSASRPQDRQFILSSKKLLLSDSGFYLCAWRAGSLYGYTFGSGTRLTVV.

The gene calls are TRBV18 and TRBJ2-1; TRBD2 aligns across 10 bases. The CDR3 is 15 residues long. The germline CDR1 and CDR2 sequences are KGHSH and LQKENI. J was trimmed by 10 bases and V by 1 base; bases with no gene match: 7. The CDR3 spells CASSPLSGGAEEQFF. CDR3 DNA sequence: TGTGCCAGCTCACCACTGAGCGGGGGGGCGGAGGAGCAGTTCTTC.

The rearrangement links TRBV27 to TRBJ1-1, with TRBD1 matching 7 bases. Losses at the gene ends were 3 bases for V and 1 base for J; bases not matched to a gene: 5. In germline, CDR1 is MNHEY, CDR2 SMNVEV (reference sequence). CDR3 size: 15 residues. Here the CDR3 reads CASSFSGQRNTEAFF. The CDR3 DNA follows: TGTGCCAGCAGTTTCTCGGGACAGAGGAACACTGAAGCTTTCTTT.

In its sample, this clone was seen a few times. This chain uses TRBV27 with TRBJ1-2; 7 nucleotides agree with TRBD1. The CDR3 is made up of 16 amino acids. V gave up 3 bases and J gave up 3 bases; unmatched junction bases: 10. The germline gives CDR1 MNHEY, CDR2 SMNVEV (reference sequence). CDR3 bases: TGTGCCAGCAGTTTTCCTTCGACAGGGCGGGACTATGGCTACACCTTC. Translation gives CASSFPSTGRDYGYTF.

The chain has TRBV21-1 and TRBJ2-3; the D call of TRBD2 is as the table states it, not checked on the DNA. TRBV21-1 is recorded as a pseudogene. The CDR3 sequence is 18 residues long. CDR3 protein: CASSKRALRRRNTDTQYF. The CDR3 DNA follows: TGTGCCAGCAGCAAAAGGGCGTTGAGGAGGAGAAACACAGATACGCAGTATTTT.

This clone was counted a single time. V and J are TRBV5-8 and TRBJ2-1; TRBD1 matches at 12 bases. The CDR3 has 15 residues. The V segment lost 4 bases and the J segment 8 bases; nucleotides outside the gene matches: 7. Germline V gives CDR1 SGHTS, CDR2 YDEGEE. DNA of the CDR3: TGTGCCAGCAGCCCCGGGACAGGGGGCGCGGATGAGCAGTTCTTC. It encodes CASSPGTGGADEQFF.

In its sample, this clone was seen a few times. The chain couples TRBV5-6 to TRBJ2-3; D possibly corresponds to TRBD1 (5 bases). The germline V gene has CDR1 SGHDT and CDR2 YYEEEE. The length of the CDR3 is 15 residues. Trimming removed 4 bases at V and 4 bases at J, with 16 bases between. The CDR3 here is CASSPALGVADTQYF. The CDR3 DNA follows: TGTGCCAGCAGCCCAGCCCTAGGGGTGGCAGATACGCAGTATTTT.

This CDR3 reads CASSSPPRGARGDGELFF. As DNA, the CDR3 is TGTGCCAGTAGTAGCCCTCCGCGGGGGGCCCGTGGTGACGGGGAGCTGTTTTTT. V is TRBV19 and J is TRBJ2-2, with 8 bases identical to TRBD2. Germline V gene lookup returns CDR1 LNHDA and CDR2 SQIVND (reference sequence). The CDR3 has 18 residues. J gave up 7 bases and V 4 bases, and 17 bases lay outside the gene matches.